Reported below is one T cell receptor (beta chain). Its antigen is not identified. CDR3 length equals 13 residues. Looked up from germline, CDR1 is MNHEY and CDR2 is SVGAGI. V was pared by 8 bases and J by 4 bases, with 14 bases between. This record belongs to a study of tumor-infiltrating lymphocytes in localized non-small cell lung cancer. Study summary: The cohort mixed smokers and never-smokers, several histologies, and some post-neoadjuvant-chemotherapy samples.

Findings and caveats of the study: TCRbeta sequencing showed higher T cell infiltration in tumors than uninvolved lung. Available tissue quantity limited TCR sequencing to a patient subset. T-cell fraction did not differ between immunotypes IM1 and IM2.

Assay: immunoSEQ multiplex PCR; the TCRdb copy retains only in-frame clones and omits some. The sample has about 23,000 clones; about two thirds are singletons. The sequenced sample consisted of lung tumor tissue. The TCR originated in a human donor with non-small cell lung cancer. The V call is TRBV6-5, the J call TRBJ1-1; unclear D gene. For the CDR3, the DNA is TGTGCCAGCGCAAGGGTAGAGAGCACTGAAGCTTTCTTT. Its protein product is CASARVESTEAFF.